The 15 T cell receptor beta chains below were found in one sample sequenced in a study of cytomegalovirus exposure and HLA in healthy donors. Libraries were prepared by immunoSEQ multiplex PCR; TCRdb keeps only in-frame clonotypes and omits some of them. The sample shows roughly 200,000 clones, around 86% of them seen only once. The source material was PBMCs. Receptors originate from a man aged 25-45 years in good health and CMV-seropositive.

J is TRBJ2-7 and V is TRBV5-1; D may be TRBD1 or TRBD2 (5 bases each). Germline CDR1 reads SGHRS; CDR2 reads YFSETQ. V was cut by 1 base and J by 7 bases, with 9 bases left in between. The CDR3 contains 12 residues. CDR3 DNA sequence: TGCGCCAGCAGCTTGCCCGGGGCTGAGCAGTACTTC. Translating gives CASSLPGAEQYF.

The chain carries TRBV4-3 and TRBJ2-2, with D unresolved. The V end lost 4 bases, the J end lost 6 bases, and 12 bases lay between the germline ends. CDR1 and CDR2 from the germline V gene are LGHNA and YSLEER. The CDR3 sequence is 14 residues long. The CDR3 nucleotides read TGCGCCAGCAGCCCACAAAGGCTCGCCGGGGAGCTGTTTTTT. This encodes CASSPQRLAGELFF.

The rearrangement joins TRBV27 to TRBJ2-3; 9 nucleotides agree with TRBD2. The CDR3 is made up of 16 amino acids. J gave up 9 bases and V 4 bases, and 14 bases lay outside the gene matches. CDR1 is MNHEY, CDR2 SMNVEV, per germline (reference sequence). Here the CDR3 DNA reads TGTGCCAGCAGTTCCGGACTAGCGCTAAGGGGGGGGACGCAGTATTTT. Its translation is CASSSGLALRGGTQYF.

The chain recombines TRBV15 with TRBJ2-2, with 8 bases aligning to TRBD2. J gave up 1 base and V 5 bases, and 21 bases lay outside the gene matches. This CDR3 has 21 residues. Germline CDR1 reads LNHNV; CDR2 reads YYDKDF (reference sequence). The CDR3 loop is CATSGMGPRGRRYENTGELFF. DNA for the CDR3: TGTGCCACCAGCGGGATGGGACCGCGCGGGAGGCGATATGAGAACACCGGGGAGCTGTTTTTT. The complete variable domain, with remaining parts taken from reference TRBV15 and TRBJ2-2, reads DAMVIQNPRYQVTQFGKPVTLSCSQTLNHNVMYWYQQKSSQAPKLLFHYYDKDFNNEADTPDNFQSRRPNTSFCFLDIRSPGLGDTAMYLCATSGMGPRGRRYENTGELFFGEGSRLTVL.

The rearrangement uses TRBV2 and TRBJ2-5; perhaps TRBD2 as D (6 bases). V gave up 3 bases and J gave up 5 bases, with 10 bases separating them. The CDR3 sequence is 13 residues long. Germline V gives CDR1 SNHLY, CDR2 FYNNEI. CDR3 bases: TGTGCCAGCAGTGATACTAGCTGGGAGACCCAGTACTTC. Translated: CASSDTSWETQYF.

The V call is TRBV4-1, the J call TRBJ2-1, with 11 bases that match TRBD2. The germline V gene has CDR1 MGHRA and CDR2 YSYEKL. There are 16 residues in the CDR3. The J segment lost 8 bases and the V segment lost 2 bases, leaving 8 bases of the junction unmatched. The CDR3 sequence: CASSQRETSGSDEQFF. The CDR3 DNA is TGCGCCAGCAGCCAAAGGGAAACTAGCGGGAGCGATGAGCAGTTCTTC.

This chain uses TRBV28 with TRBJ2-7, with 7 positions matching TRBD1. Unmatched junction bases numbered 8, after V lost 3 bases and J lost 3 bases. The V gene's germline CDR1 is MDHEN and CDR2 SYDVKM. The CDR3 consists of 15 residues. The CDR3 DNA sequence: TGTGCCAGCAGTTTCAATCTGGGACAGAACTACGAGCAGTACTTC. This codes for CASSFNLGQNYEQYF.

This clone has a single count. V is TRBV5-6 and J is TRBJ1-6; the D is unclear. V was shortened by 2 bases and J by 6 bases, with 6 bases between the two germline ends. The length of the CDR3 is 13 residues. The V gene's germline CDR1 is SGHDT and CDR2 YYEEEE. Here the CDR3 DNA reads TGTGCCAGCAGCTTAAGACCTAATTCACCCCTCCACTTT. Translating gives CASSLRPNSPLHF.

V and J are TRBV7-2 and TRBJ1-4; 9 bases match TRBD1. V was clipped by 5 bases and J by 8 bases; unmatched bases: 18. The CDR3 contains 18 residues. Germline V gives CDR1 SGHTA, CDR2 FQGNSA. CDR3 protein: CASSISGTGRMDREKLFF. Written as DNA, the CDR3 is TGTGCCAGCAGCATCTCCGGGACAGGGAGGATGGATCGAGAAAAACTGTTTTTT. The whole variable domain, filled in from reference TRBV7-2 and TRBJ1-4, reads GAGVSQSPSNKVTEKGKDVELRCDPISGHTALYWYRQSLGQGLEFLIYFQGNSAPDKSGLPSDRFSAERTGGSVSTLTIQRTQQEDSAVYLCASSISGTGRMDREKLFFGSGTQLSVL.

The rearrangement joins TRBV19 to TRBJ2-4; TRBD1 matches 7 bases. The trim removed 4 bases at V and 1 base at J, leaving 13 bases unmatched. The germline V gene encodes CDR1 LNHDA and CDR2 SQIVND (reference sequence). The CDR3 runs to 18 residues. The CDR3 bases are TGTGCCAGTAGTAAAACTCGACAGGGTGTGACGGCCAAAAACATTCAGTACTTC. It encodes CASSKTRQGVTAKNIQYF.

This chain links TRBV23-1 with TRBJ2-7; D gene unclear. TRBV23-1 belongs to the ORF category, with a function that is uncertain. This CDR3 has 15 amino acids. V was shortened by 6 bases and J by 4 bases, with 19 bases between the two germline ends. The CDR3 coding sequence is TGCGCCAGCAGCCCTAAGTCCCCGGGTTTTTACGAGCAGTACTTC. This codes for CASSPKSPGFYEQYF.

This clone was detected once. This sequence joins TRBV6-1 and TRBJ2-1; the D gene is possibly TRBD2 (5 bases). Germline CDR1 and CDR2: MNHNS and SASEGT. CDR3 length: 12 residues. V dropped 7 bases and J dropped 9 bases, with 13 bases sitting between them. For the CDR3, the DNA is TGTGCCAGCAATTCGGCCCGGGGTGAGCAGTTCTTC. Translated, it gives CASNSARGEQFF.

This chain uses TRBV5-1 with TRBJ1-4; TRBD1 aligns across 10 bases. The V gene's germline CDR1 is SGHRS and CDR2 YFSETQ. The CDR3 length is 16 residues. With 1 base clipped from V and 5 bases from J, the junction kept 5 bases outside the gene matches. CDR3: CASSLKRTGGNEKLFF. The CDR3, as DNA: TGCGCCAGCAGCTTGAAGCGGACAGGGGGGAATGAAAAACTGTTTTTT.

This rearrangement joins TRBV7-3 to TRBJ2-3; D unresolved. CDR3 length: 15 amino acids. Trimming pared 2 bases from V and 1 base from J, leaving 10 bases between. Looked up from germline, CDR1 is SGHTA and CDR2 is FQGTGA. The CDR3 nucleotides read TGTGCCAGCAGCTTACGGCGTGGGGGCACAGATACGCAGTATTTT. This codes for CASSLRRGGTDTQYF.

The chain joins TRBV2 to TRBJ1-1; D remains ambiguous. The CDR3 covers 15 residues. V was cut by 2 bases and J by 0 bases, with 10 bases left in between. Germline assignment: CDR1 SNHLY and CDR2 FYNNEI. In DNA, the CDR3 is TGTGCCAGCAGTGAATCTGTGGGATTGAACACTGAAGCTTTCTTT. The encoded protein is CASSESVGLNTEAFF.